The rows below give T cell receptor beta chains drawn from one sample of a study of cytomegalovirus exposure and HLA in healthy donors. TCRdb's copy holds only in-frame clones and misses some; the assay was immunoSEQ multiplex PCR. The sample holds roughly 140,000 clones, roughly 80% seen once. Sequencing used PBMCs. The receptors were gathered from a middle-aged man in good health and CMV-seropositive. The conserved cysteine and the conserved F or W are not part of the CDR3 here.

v_gene	j_gene	CDR3aa
TRBV9	TRBJ2-7	ASSTSAGGGYEQY
TRBV10-3	TRBJ2-2	AISERQGAGTGELF
TRBV6-5	TRBJ2-7	ASRSRGGSSYEQY
TRBV11-2	TRBJ2-7	ASSLQGVGSYEQY
TRBV6-6	TRBJ1-5	ASSYRQGNQPQH
TRBV5-6	TRBJ1-2	ASSLGRGPYGYT
TRBV29-1	TRBJ2-3	SVEKGIPSLSTDTQY
TRBV6-6	TRBJ1-1	ASSFTGTEAF
TRBV5-1	TRBJ2-1	ASSLGHRDSKANEQF
TRBV6-5	TRBJ1-2	ASSYSYGANYGYT
TRBV2	TRBJ1-2	ASSRDRGALYGYT
TRBV28	TRBJ2-2	ASSGPGVNTGELF
TRBV27	TRBJ1-2	ASSSQGRYGYT
TRBV5-1	TRBJ1-2	ASSLARQTYGYT
TRBV28	TRBJ2-1	ASWGTSGGADNEQF
TRBV27	TRBJ2-2	ASSLAPRQGIVGTGELF
TRBV6-1	TRBJ2-3	ASSELASTDTQY
TRBV5-1	TRBJ1-1	ASSSDMVNTEAF
TRBV5-6	TRBJ2-1	ASSSQLRTGSYNEQF
TRBV6-5	TRBJ1-2	ASSTNRGLTGYT
TRBV7-9	TRBJ2-5	ASSLAREETQY
TRBV7-2	TRBJ2-7	ASSLAGDRGSLYEQY
TRBV12-5	TRBJ2-5	ASGLGQGRETQY
TRBV19	TRBJ1-6	ASSIGPSSPLH
TRBV7-9	TRBJ1-4	ASSSPGIGPNEKLF
TRBV4-1	TRBJ2-5	ASSSGRRETQY
TRBV10-2	TRBJ1-1	ASIPGQGRKLLNTEAF
TRBV7-9	TRBJ2-5	ASSFQETQY
TRBV7-2	TRBJ2-5	ASSLGRLRETQY